The rows below give T cell receptor beta chains drawn from one sample of a study of blood T cell repertoires in COVID-19. Assay used: immunoSEQ multiplex PCR; TCRdb lists only in-frame clones, some missing. The sample comprises approximately 300,000 clones, approximately 90% of which are singletons, and roughly 2.3% rests with the top ten. Source material: peripheral blood. These receptors all stem from a man aged 18 to 29 with active or convalescent COVID-19. Both conserved end residues are part of each CDR3. D genes are given only for firm matches. A row's size may be missing; if present it is once, few, many or a size class.

v_gene	j_gene	d_gene	abundance	CDR3nt	CDR3aa
TRBV7-9	TRBJ2-1	.	.	TGTGCCAGCAGCCGACGACAGGCAAATGAGCAGTTCTTC	CASSRRQANEQFF
TRBV7-2	TRBJ1-1	.	.	TGTGCCAGCAGCCCTAGGGGGAACACTGAAGCTTTCTTT	CASSPRGNTEAFF
TRBV6-5	TRBJ2-7	TRBD2	.	TGTGCCAGCAGTTCCCGGCCTAGCGGGAGAAGGGGCGAGCAGTACTTC	CASSSRPSGRRGEQYF
TRBV15	TRBJ2-3	TRBD1	few	TGTGCCACCAGCAAAGGACAGGGAAGCACAGATACGCAGTATTTT	CATSKGQGSTDTQYF
TRBV7-3	TRBJ2-7	TRBD1	.	TGTGCCAGCAGCACAAACAGGGGGCCGGTCGGCGAGCAGTACTTC	CASSTNRGPVGEQYF
TRBV18	TRBJ2-1	.	.	TGTGCCAGCTCACCGGGGAGTTACAATGAGCAGTTCTTC	CASSPGSYNEQFF
TRBV28	TRBJ1-1	.	.	TGTGCCAGCAGTTTGGCCAGGGGCGGTTCGATCACTGAAGCTTTCTTT	CASSLARGGSITEAFF
TRBV9	TRBJ1-1	TRBD1	.	TGTGCCAGCAGCCCACCTCTGGACAGGGTCGGAACTGAAGCTTTCTTT	CASSPPLDRVGTEAFF
TRBV4-1	TRBJ2-7	.	.	TGCGCCAGCAGCCCCGACCTCGGGGGGCTTTTCTACGAGCAGTACTTC	CASSPDLGGLFYEQYF
TRBV9	TRBJ1-2	.	.	TGTGCCAGCAGCGTAGACCTGAGGGGGTATGGCTACACCTTC	CASSVDLRGYGYTF
TRBV5-1	TRBJ2-7	.	.	TGCGCCAGCAGGGGACTGGGCGAGCAGTACTTC	CASRGLGEQYF
TRBV9	TRBJ1-6	TRBD1	.	TGTGCCAGCAGCATAACGGGACAGGGTAGCTCACCCCTCCACTTT	CASSITGQGSSPLHF
TRBV2	TRBJ2-2	TRBD1	.	TGTGCCAGCACAGGCAGGGGGCTCACCGGGGAGCTGTTTTTT	CASTGRGLTGELFF
TRBV7-2	TRBJ1-6	.	.	TGTGCCAGCAGCTTTAGTAACAGAGTGAATTCACCCCTCCACTTT	CASSFSNRVNSPLHF
TRBV5-1	TRBJ1-4	.	few	TGCGCCAGCAGCCTCTCCGGGCCGGGGGAAAAACTGTTTTTT	CASSLSGPGEKLFF
TRBV6-5	TRBJ1-6	TRBD1	.	TGTGCCAGCAGGGAGACAGGGGGCGATAATTCACCCCTCCACTTT	CASRETGGDNSPLHF
TRBV4-3	TRBJ2-7	TRBD1	.	TGCGCCAGCAGCCAATTACAGGGGGCGGACTACGAGCAGTACTTC	CASSQLQGADYEQYF
TRBV5-1	TRBJ2-6	TRBD1	.	TGCGCCAGCAGCAGGGGACAGTACTTGGGCGGAGGGGCCAACGTCCTGACTTTC	CASSRGQYLGGGANVLTF
TRBV7-6	TRBJ2-1	.	.	TGTGCCAGCAGCTTTTCTACTAGAATTTTCGATGAGCAGTTCTTC	CASSFSTRIFDEQFF
TRBV5-6	TRBJ2-5	.	.	TGTGCCAGCAGCTGGAGAGGGCAGCGAGAGACCCAGTACTTC	CASSWRGQRETQYF